The sample holds a few counts of the clone carrying this TCR beta chain. The antigen remains undetermined. Germline lookup yields CDR1 SGHTA and CDR2 FQGTGA. V was shortened by 1 base and J by 5 bases, with 14 bases between the two germline ends. This CDR3 contains 15 residues. This record belongs to a study of human T cells and chemical hapten exposure. Study information: Application of 0.01% DPC to the upper back was done by patch test, with a reading at 6 days. General study findings and limits: Patch test score was positively correlated with the counts of TCRs that had expanded at PT1.

Time point indicated: patch test 1, 2 weeks after DPC sensitization. Treatment meaning: therapeutic diphenylcyclopropenone sensitization with weekly scalp DPC. Original analysis: A per-sample median of around 100,000 TCRs was observed, with a range of roughly 23,224 to 700,000. TCRdb processed the RACE reads anew with MiXCR; each CDR3 protein has one entry. The V and J calls, along with clone size, are taken from TCRdb and not from the paper's own processing. The sample records 11,000 to 15,000 distinct CDR3 sequences, over 15% being singletons. V and J are TRBV7-3 and TRBJ1-1; tentatively, D is TRBD1 (6 bases). The input for sequencing was whole blood, taken in connection with sensitization to the hapten diphenylcyclopropenone (DPC). The sequence was obtained from a woman in her 30s with alopecia areata. Some clones in this sample may be carry-over from other donors' samples. Written as DNA, the CDR3 is TGTGCCAGCAGCTTAATGCGGGGGGCTGGAACTGAAGCTTTCTTT. This encodes CASSLMRGAGTEAFF.